Shown below are 2 T cell receptor beta chains from a single sample sequenced in a study of shared T cell receptors in the human thymus. Assay used: immunoSEQ multiplex PCR; TCRdb lists only in-frame clones, some missing. The repertoire holds approximately 760,000 clones, approximately 83% seen once, with more than 0.008% in the top ten. A further study also used this sample, focusing on human thymus T cells.

The sequencing sample was made of thymocytes. The receptors here all came from a girl less than two years old with a congenital heart defect.

The CDR3 sequence: CASSPHRGHQPQHF. The DNA of the CDR3 is TGTGCCAGCAGCCCCCACAGGGGGCATCAGCCCCAGCATTTT. The V and J genes are TRBV7-8 and TRBJ1-5; 9 bases are a match to TRBD1. CDR1 and CDR2 from the germline V gene are SGHVS and FQNEAQ. This CDR3 contains 14 residues. V shed 5 bases and J 5 bases; nucleotides not matched to a gene: 4.

The genes are TRBV14 and TRBJ1-2; D is uncertain. Deletions cut 1 base from V and 7 bases from J, with 4 bases between. The germline V gene encodes CDR1 SGHDN and CDR2 FVKESK. The CDR3 is made up of 11 amino acids. This CDR3 reads CASSQGGGYTF. The CDR3 nucleotides read TGTGCCAGCAGCCAAGGAGGTGGCTACACCTTC.